Below, one T cell receptor (beta chain) is given with its context. What it recognizes is unknown. Both 60 Vbeta primers and 13 Jbeta primers went into the PCR. The method was immunoSEQ multiplex PCR; TCRdb's version includes in-frame clones alone and lacks a portion of them. Of 180,000 or so clones listed, around 68% were seen once; the top ten hold 2.5% to 3%. This sample is drawn from a study of cytomegalovirus exposure and HLA in healthy donors. Overall study findings and caveats: Listed as cytomegalovirus-associated were roughly 180 TCR beta chains. High sensitivity and specificity were reportedly achieved when the classifier diagnosed cytomegalovirus status.

This CDR3 comprises 16 residues. Germline-derived CDR1 and CDR2 are SNHLY and FYNNEI. J was trimmed by 7 bases and V by 6 bases; bases with no gene match: 12. The receptor was derived from a man aged 40-49 years in good health and CMV-seronegative. The V and J genes are TRBV2 and TRBJ1-1; 12 bases line up with TRBD1. The sample was PBMCs. This CDR3 reads CASRGPGQGALGEAFF. CDR3 nucleotide sequence: TGTGCCAGCAGGGGGCCGGGACAGGGGGCGTTGGGTGAAGCTTTCTTT.